A selection of T cell receptor beta chains follows, all from one sample in a study of technical replicates of blood from a handful of donors. Clones were read by immunoSEQ multiplex PCR, and TCRdb kept only the in-frame ones, dropping some. Of 53,000 or so clones in the sample, around 84% were seen once. Sequenced sample: PBMCs. The receptors were sampled from a human donor in good health. Some clones in this sample may be carry-over from other donors' samples. Each CDR3 is given with its conserved first and last residue. A D gene is named only where the DNA matches it firmly. Only part of the rows carry a size: once, few, many, or a class if the clone is expanded.

d_gene,v_gene,j_gene,abundance,CDR3nt,CDR3aa
.,TRBV9,TRBJ2-2,.,TGTGCCAGCAGCGTAGCGGCCGGGGAGCTGTTTTTT,CASSVAAGELFF
.,TRBV7-9,TRBJ2-3,.,TGTGCCAGCAGCTTAGGGGGGCTAGGAGCAGATACGCAGTATTTT,CASSLGGLGADTQYF
.,TRBV21-1,TRBJ2-7,.,TGTGCCAGCAGCATGGGCCCGGGACAGGGACACGAGCAGTACTTC,CASSMGPGQGHEQYF
TRBD1,TRBV5-4,TRBJ2-4,.,TGTGCCAGCAGGTCGGGACAGGGGTTAGCCAAAAACATTCAGTACTTC,CASRSGQGLAKNIQYF
.,TRBV4-1,TRBJ1-5,few,TGCGCCAGTCGTAGGACAGCCAGCAATCAGCCCCAGCATTTT,CASRRTASNQPQHF
TRBD1,TRBV5-1,TRBJ2-7,.,TGCGCCAGCAGCTTGGATAGGGGGCGCAGCGAGCAGTACTTC,CASSLDRGRSEQYF
TRBD1,TRBV19,TRBJ1-1,few,TGTGCCAGTAGAGTCCAGGGGGCTGGGACTGAAGCTTTCTTT,CASRVQGAGTEAFF
TRBD1,TRBV6-5,TRBJ1-2,.,TGTGCCAGCAGTTCCGGACAGGGGGCGGTCTATGGCTACACCTTC,CASSSGQGAVYGYTF
TRBD1,TRBV4-2,TRBJ2-2,once,TGTGCCAGCAGCCAGGAGGGACAGGTTTTCGCCGGGGAGCTGTTTTTT,CASSQEGQVFAGELFF
TRBD2,TRBV5-4,TRBJ2-1,.,TGTGCCAGCAGCTTCTTCCACCCCACTAGCGATGAGCAGTTCTTC,CASSFFHPTSDEQFF
.,TRBV29-1,TRBJ2-3,.,TGCAGCGTTGAAGGACAGGCTTCGTCAGATACGCAGTATTTT,CSVEGQASSDTQYF
.,TRBV19,TRBJ2-2,.,TGTGCCAGTAGTATAGTTCAGGGGCGGAGAGGGGCCGGGGAGCTGTTTTTT,CASSIVQGRRGAGELFF
.,TRBV2,TRBJ1-6,.,TGTGCCAGTACAGGGTCATCTTCACCCCTCCACTTT,CASTGSSSPLHF
.,TRBV7-3,TRBJ2-2,.,TGTGCCAGCAGCTTGTCCCCGATCCCGGCCGGGGAGCTGTTTTTT,CASSLSPIPAGELFF
TRBD2,TRBV19,TRBJ2-1,.,TGTGCCAGTAGTGAGCGGGGGGCTAATGAGCAGTTCTTC,CASSERGANEQFF
TRBD2,TRBV5-4,TRBJ2-5,.,TGTGCCAGCAGCCCCGGGACTAGCGGGAGGGGGGAGACCCAGTACTTC,CASSPGTSGRGETQYF
.,TRBV7-2,TRBJ1-1,.,TGTGCCAGCAGCTTAGCGCCAGACTATGGGAACACTGAAGCTTTCTTT,CASSLAPDYGNTEAFF
.,TRBV7-6,TRBJ2-1,few,TGTGCCAGCAGCTCCCCCCGGAGCCGTTACAATGAGCAGTTCTTC,CASSSPRSRYNEQFF
TRBD1,TRBV2,TRBJ1-1,.,TGTGCCAGCACCCGGGACAGGGGCCACACTGAAGCTTTCTTT,CASTRDRGHTEAFF
.,TRBV25-1,TRBJ1-1,.,TGTGCCAGCATAGGACGGACGGGAACTGAAGCTTTCTTT,CASIGRTGTEAFF
.,TRBV5-1,TRBJ2-5,.,TGCGCCAGCAGCTTGCAAACAGAAGAGACCCAGTACTTC,CASSLQTEETQYF